These 9 T cell receptor beta chains were all obtained from the same sample, sequenced in a study of T cells expressing NK-cell markers (dated by TCRdb to the early 2020s). The library came from 5' RACE. Sequenced on an Illumina HiSeq 2000. TCRdb reprocessed the reads and assigns one entry to each CDR3 protein sequence, leaving out DNA. The table for this sample records about 430,000 distinct CDR3 sequences. The leading ten clones occupy about 1.5% of the sample. Input material: blood T cells: a sorted CD56 or NKG2C T cell subset, CD4+ or CD8+ T cells, or bulk PBMC T cells (not recorded which). These receptors were collected from a woman in her fifties or sixties in good health. Donor details come from another sample of the same person, matched by shared clones.

J is TRBJ1-2 and V is TRBV14; TCRdb picks TRBD1, but there is no DNA to check that call. The CDR3 covers 12 residues. Germline V CDR1 and CDR2: SGHDN, FVKESK. CDR3: CAIGRWGNGYTF.

The chain joins TRBV14 to TRBJ2-1; TCRdb's D gene call, TRBD2, goes unchecked for lack of DNA. The CDR3 extends over 15 amino acids. The germline CDR1 and CDR2 sequences are SGHDN and FVKESK. The CDR3 loop reads CASSQTGGIYNEQFF.

The chain has TRBV20-1 and TRBJ2-1; TCRdb gives TRBD2 as the D gene, but with no DNA this cannot be confirmed. Germline V lookup: CDR1 DFQATT, CDR2 SNEGSKA (reference sequence). The CDR3 is made up of 16 amino acids. The CDR3 region is CSAWAPAGTSYNEQFF.

CDR3 in amino acids: CASSLEAWREGNTQYF. V gene TRBV7-8 combines with J gene TRBJ2-3; the TCRdb D gene call, TRBD2, has no DNA to confirm it. CDR1 is SGHVS and CDR2 is FQNEAQ in the germline V gene. The CDR3 has 16 amino acids.

The rearrangement uses TRBV7-3 and TRBJ1-1; TCRdb picks TRBD1, but there is no DNA to check that call. Looked up from germline, CDR1 is SGHTA and CDR2 is FQGTGA. The CDR3 runs 17 residues. The CDR3 sequence: CASSLRPGTGLNTEAFF.

The chain combines TRBV20-1 with TRBJ1-5. CDR3 length: 11 residues. The V gene's germline CDR1 is DFQATT and CDR2 SNEGSKA (reference sequence). This chain's CDR3 is CSAGGDQPQHF.

The chain employs TRBV20-1 and TRBJ1-5; TCRdb proposes TRBD1, but this gene call is untestable without DNA. The germline V gene has CDR1 DFQATT and CDR2 SNEGSKA (reference sequence). This CDR3 is built from 19 residues. The CDR3 sequence: CSASQQGQGAGLRNQPQHF.

V gene TRBV25-1 combines with J gene TRBJ2-1; TCRdb's assignment of TRBD2 cannot be checked, as there is no DNA. The CDR3 is made up of 18 amino acids. Germline assignment: CDR1 MGHDK and CDR2 SYGVNS. The CDR3 loop reads CASSAKGTSGRGYNEQFF.

The V call is TRBV5-1, the J call TRBJ1-6; TCRdb returns TRBD1, unconfirmable since there is no DNA. Germline CDR1 SGHRS, CDR2 YFSETQ. The CDR3 runs to 16 residues. The CDR3 spells CASSLATGVERSPLHF.